The 29 T cell receptor beta chains listed next were all sequenced from one sample in a study of molecular identifiers for immune sequencing clone quantification. TCRdb fed the PCR reads into MiXCR, producing one record per CDR3 protein. Counted here are 460,000 or so distinct CDR3 sequences, over 20% occurring once; the ten biggest clones make up more than 0.8%. The sequenced material came from naive CD8+ T cells from blood, with Jurkat cell RNA spiked in. The subset was: FACS-sorted CD8+CD4-CCR7+CD45RA+ naive T cells. The receptors here all came from a human donor in good health. Some libraries in this study had Jurkat cell RNA spiked in.

Ten or more counts support this clonotype. The CDR3 DNA is TGTGCCAGCAGTTTAGGACAGGGGGCTATAGAAAAACTGTTTTTT. This sequence encodes CASSLGQGAIEKLFF. This chain joins TRBV27 and TRBJ1-4; 11 positions agree with TRBD1. Trimming removed 2 bases from V and 8 bases from J; junction bases left unmatched: 4. The CDR3 runs 15 residues. Germline values: CDR1 MNHEY, CDR2 SMNVEV (reference sequence).

This clonotype was found many times. The V gene is TRBV7-2, the J gene TRBJ2-5; no clear D gene. The CDR3 loop spans 14 amino acids. The V gene lost 4 bases and the J gene lost 2 bases, with 11 bases spanning the gap. Germline V gene data show CDR1 as SGHTA and CDR2 as FQGNSA. CDR3 sequence (DNA): TGTGCCAGCAGCTCTTGGGGTGGACAAGAGACCCAGTACTTC. Amino acids: CASSSWGGQETQYF.

The chain combines TRBV6-5 with TRBJ1-6, with D maybe TRBD1 (5 bases). V was shortened by 2 bases and J by 10 bases, with 9 bases between the two germline ends. The CDR3 covers 13 residues. Germline CDR1 reads MNHEY; CDR2 reads SVGAGI. The CDR3 DNA is TGTGCCAGCAGTTACGGGGGGGGATCACCCCTCCACTTT. It translates to CASSYGGGSPLHF.

This clonotype was counted a few times. The rearrangement uses TRBV2 and TRBJ2-1; the D gene is possibly TRBD1 (6 bases). Germline V gene lookup returns CDR1 SNHLY and CDR2 FYNNEI. The CDR3 covers 15 residues. Trimming pared 1 base from V and 9 bases from J, leaving 16 bases between. The CDR3 nucleotides are TGTGCCAGCAGTGAAGGTGGGACAAAGGGTAGTGAGCAGTTCTTC. Translation gives CASSEGGTKGSEQFF.

This clonotype was seen at least ten times. This chain uses TRBV10-3 with TRBJ1-1, with unresolved D. The CDR3 length is 12 residues. V was clipped by 6 bases and J by 6 bases, with 11 bases between them. Germline V gives CDR1 ENHRY, CDR2 SYGVKD. The CDR3 nucleotides are TGTGCCATCAGGGATCAGCGGCCTGAAGCTTTCTTT. Its translation: CAIRDQRPEAFF.

This clonotype was recorded a few times. The CDR3, as DNA: TGTGCCAGTATGACCCGACTAGTCCGGAACACCGGGGAGCTGTTTTTT. Its translation: CASMTRLVRNTGELFF. The V and J genes are TRBV19 and TRBJ2-2; a possible D gene is TRBD2 (6 bases). Germline values: CDR1 LNHDA, CDR2 SQIVND (reference sequence). The CDR3 extends over 16 amino acids. The V end was cut by 7 bases, the J end by 1 base, with 16 bases between.

This clonotype was counted at least ten times. One end of the junction varies from germline; a read error may be responsible. V is TRBV3-1 and J is TRBJ1-4; tentatively, D is TRBD1 (6 bases). There are 13 residues in the CDR3. Germline V gene lookup returns CDR1 LGHDT and CDR2 YNNKEL (reference sequence). The CDR3 loop reads CASSQGLGEKLFF. The CDR3 DNA sequence: TGCGCCAGCAGCCAGGGGTTGGGTGAAAAACTGTTTTTT.

The chain recombines TRBV7-9 with TRBJ2-7; D may match TRBD1 or TRBD2 (11 bases each). The germline V gene encodes CDR1 SEHNR and CDR2 FQNEAQ (reference sequence). The CDR3 loop spans 17 amino acids. V lost 5 bases and J lost 2, with 22 bases in between. The CDR3: CASSGTGGLADPYEQYF. As DNA, the CDR3 is TGTGCCAGCAGCGGGACAGGGGGACTAGCGGACCCCTACGAGCAGTACTTC.

The chain recombines TRBV29-1 with TRBJ2-1; 8 bases fit TRBD1. V gave up 5 bases and J gave up 0 bases; unmatched junction bases: 6. This CDR3 is 15 amino acids long. Germline V CDR1 and CDR2: SQVTM, ANQGSEA. This chain's CDR3 is CSVLGQESSYNEQFF. CDR3 DNA: TGCAGCGTTCTGGGACAGGAGAGCTCCTACAATGAGCAGTTCTTC.

Many counts were recorded for this clonotype. The chain links TRBV29-1 to TRBJ2-3; D is perhaps TRBD2 (6 bases). The CDR3 is made up of 15 amino acids. The V end lost 4 bases, the J end lost 0 bases, and 14 bases lay between the germline ends. Germline V lookup: CDR1 SQVTM, CDR2 ANQGSEA. CDR3 in DNA: TGCAGCGTTGTGCCCACGGGGACTAGCACAGATACGCAGTATTTT. Its translation is CSVVPTGTSTDTQYF.

This clonotype was picked up many times. The chain joins TRBV19 to TRBJ1-3, with unresolved D. V dropped 2 bases and J dropped 1 base, with 9 bases sitting between them. CDR1 LNHDA and CDR2 SQIVND come from the germline V gene (reference sequence). The CDR3 loop spans 15 amino acids. The CDR3 DNA follows: TGTGCCAGTAGTATATCGTGGGGATCTGGAAACACCATATATTTT. It yields the protein CASSISWGSGNTIYF.

As to this clonotype: This may come from a read error, since a much larger clone is one base off. CDR3 DNA sequence: TGTACCGCCTCAAGTAGCGGCTCCTACAATGAGCAGTTCTTC. Its protein product is CTASSSGSYNEQFF. The rearrangement uses TRBV15 and TRBJ2-1, with D perhaps matching TRBD2 (6 bases). The CDR3 sequence is 14 residues long. Germline V gene lookup returns CDR1 LNHNV and CDR2 YYDKDF (reference sequence).

This clonotype was counted once. A much larger clonotype is one base distant, so this may be a read error. The CDR3 carries no conserved terminal phenylalanine or tryptophan, so it likely arises from a read error. The chain has TRBV7-9 and TRBJ2-7; TRBD1 or TRBD2 may be the D gene (5 bases each). CDR1 is SEHNR and CDR2 is FQNEAQ in the germline V gene (reference sequence). V was pared by 5 bases and J by 5 bases, with 19 bases between. The length of the CDR3 is 15 residues. The CDR3 DNA sequence: TGTGCCAGCAGCCCCACACGGGGCAGGGCCCACGAGCAGTACTAC. It translates to CASSPTRGRAHEQYY.

The rearrangement uses TRBV7-9 and TRBJ2-3; TRBD2 agrees at 7 bases. This CDR3 has 17 amino acids. The V gene's germline CDR1 is SEHNR and CDR2 FQNEAQ (reference sequence). The junction had 12 bases not matched to a gene; V was cut back by 4 bases and J by 2 bases. CDR3 residues: CASSSQLAREHTDTQYF. The CDR3 nucleotides are TGTGCCAGCAGCTCACAACTAGCGAGGGAGCACACAGATACGCAGTATTTT.

Of note for this clonotype: With a much larger clone just one base away, this may be a read error. The J gene is TRBJ2-7, the V gene TRBV27; 9 nucleotides agree with TRBD1. The CDR3 consists of 14 residues. Germline CDR1 MNHEY, CDR2 SMNVEV (reference sequence). DNA of the CDR3: TGTGCCAGCAGTGCCGGGACAGGGAGGCACGACCAGTACTTC. Translated: CASSAGTGRHDQYF.

A few counts support this clonotype. The V and J genes are TRBV6-2 or TRBV6-3 and TRBJ2-1; 7 nucleotides align to TRBD2. Per germline, CDR1 MNHEY and CDR2 SVGEGT. The CDR3 loop spans 14 amino acids. The trim removed 4 bases at V and 6 bases at J, leaving 6 bases unmatched. CDR3 coding DNA: TGTGCCAGCAGTTCGACTAGCCTTTCCAATGAGCAGTTCTTC. Its protein is CASSSTSLSNEQFF.

Points on this clonotype: Since a much larger clone is just one base distant, this may be a read error. The rearrangement links TRBV12-3 or TRBV12-4 to TRBJ1-3, with 11 bases that match TRBD1. Trimming at V came to 8 bases and at J to 8 bases, leaving 8 bases not matched to a gene. The CDR3 sequence is 14 residues long. Here the CDR3 reads CASGLGQGADTIYF. CDR3 sequence (DNA): TGTGCCAGCGGCCTCGGACAGGGGGCAGACACCATATATTTT.

This chain uses TRBV12-3 or TRBV12-4 with TRBJ1-4; D gene ambiguous. Trimming took 1 base from V and 10 from J, leaving 16 bases between them. The CDR3 totals 15 residues. The CDR3 here is CASSLEVSPSRKLFF. DNA of the CDR3: TGTGCCAGCAGTTTAGAGGTGTCCCCGAGCCGAAAACTGTTTTTT.

This rearrangement joins TRBV7-8 to TRBJ1-5; a possible D gene is TRBD1 (5 bases). CDR1 SGHVS and CDR2 FQNEAQ come from the germline V gene. With 5 bases removed from V and 4 bases from J, the gap between germline ends came to 12 bases. The CDR3 is 14 residues long. The CDR3 sequence is CASSGDAYNQPQHF. In DNA, the CDR3 is TGTGCCAGCAGCGGGGACGCTTATAATCAGCCCCAGCATTTT.

This clonotype was counted between two and nine times. The chain couples TRBV14 to TRBJ1-2; tentative D call: TRBD1 (6 bases). The CDR3 is made up of 16 amino acids. Looked up from germline, CDR1 is SGHDN and CDR2 is FVKESK. V dropped 4 bases and J dropped 8 bases, with 23 bases sitting between them. This CDR3 is CASSRHTGIFNEGYTF. The CDR3 nucleotides read TGTGCCAGCAGCCGACATACAGGGATTTTCAATGAAGGCTACACCTTC.

This clonotype showed up many times. The chain is built from TRBV29-1 and TRBJ2-5, with a possible D match to TRBD2 (6 bases). The germline gives CDR1 SQVTM, CDR2 ANQGSEA. The CDR3 length is 15 residues. V gave up 5 bases and J gave up 9 bases, with 25 bases separating them. CDR3 sequence (DNA): TGCAGCGTTCGTCCTCACGACGGGGTCCCGGGGGCCCAGTACTTC. Protein sequence: CSVRPHDGVPGAQYF. The entire variable domain, with the rest obtained from reference TRBV29-1 and TRBJ2-5, is as follows: SAVISQKPSRDICQRGTSLTIQCQVDSQVTMMFWYRQQPGQSLTLIATANQGSEATYESGFVIDKFPISRPNLTFSTLTVSNMSPEDSSIYLCSVRPHDGVPGAQYFGPGTRLLVL.

In this sample, this clonotype turned up a few times. The V gene is TRBV7-9, the J gene TRBJ2-7; maybe TRBD1 (6 bases). Germline V gives CDR1 SEHNR, CDR2 FQNEAQ (reference sequence). The CDR3 contains 13 residues. Between the trimmed V and J ends, which lost 6 bases and 3 bases, there was a span of 12 bases. The CDR3 region has the DNA TGTGCCAGCAGGACGGGACACAACTACGAGCAGTACTTC. Protein product: CASRTGHNYEQYF.

This clonotype was observed a handful of times. This chain uses TRBV7-6 with TRBJ1-2; possibly TRBD1 for D (5 bases). Germline loops: CDR1 SGHVS, CDR2 FNYEAQ. V dropped 5 bases and J dropped 7 bases, with 14 bases sitting between them. The CDR3 length is 13 residues. The CDR3 is CASSPSGRVGYTF. As DNA, the CDR3 is TGTGCCAGCAGCCCGAGTGGCAGGGTTGGCTACACCTTC. Based on the CDR3 plus reference TRBV7-6 and TRBJ1-2, the full variable domain is GAGVSQSPRYKVTKRGQDVALRCDPISGHVSLYWYRQALGQGPEFLTYFNYEAQQDKSGLPNDRFSAERPEGSISTLTIQRTEQRDSAMYRCASSPSGRVGYTFGSGTRLTVV.

As regards this clonotype: Being one base from a much bigger clone, this may be a read error. The chain employs TRBV9 and TRBJ1-2, with D possibly being TRBD1 (5 bases). V was cut by 1 base and J by 4 bases, with 20 bases left in between. Germline V lookup: CDR1 SGDLS, CDR2 YYNGEE. CDR3 length: 17 amino acids. For the CDR3, the DNA is TGTGCCAGCAGCGTAACCCCCAGACAGAGTAATAGCTATGGCTACACCTTC. Amino acids: CASSVTPRQSNSYGYTF.

Turning to this clonotype: One end of the junction does not line up with germline, which may come from a read error. This chain links TRBV5-1 with TRBJ2-7; tentative D call: TRBD1 (6 bases). Germline V lookup: CDR1 SGHRS, CDR2 YFSETQ. This CDR3 has 13 residues. The CDR3 loop is CASTIFTGYERYF. CDR3 nucleotide sequence: TGCGCCAGCACCATATTTACAGGGTACGAGCGGTACTTC.

In this sample, this clonotype turned up a few times. The V and J genes are TRBV27 and TRBJ2-7, with a possible D match to TRBD2 (5 bases). CDR1 is MNHEY and CDR2 is SMNVEV in the germline V gene (reference sequence). Trimming took off 5 bases at V and 5 bases at J, with 10 bases between the two ends. This CDR3 has 12 residues. This CDR3 is CASSTSPHEQYF. The CDR3 DNA follows: TGTGCCAGCAGTACTAGTCCCCACGAGCAGTACTTC.

This clonotype was seen many times. The chain carries TRBV13 and TRBJ2-3; no definite D call. The CDR3 runs to 16 residues. Trimming shortened V by 2 bases and J by 6 bases, and 18 bases separated the two germline ends. In germline, CDR1 is PRHDT, CDR2 FYEKMQ (reference sequence). The CDR3 nucleotides read TGTGCCAGCAGCTTAAAGGGCAGTCACGCAGAGGATACGCAGTATTTT. Protein sequence: CASSLKGSHAEDTQYF.

The chain combines TRBV4-3 with TRBJ1-3; D is possibly TRBD1 (6 bases). Germline V gene sequence: CDR1 LGHNA, CDR2 YSLEER. The V end was cut by 5 bases, the J end by 4 bases, with 12 bases between. The CDR3 is made up of 14 amino acids. The CDR3 sequence: CASSEGTSGNTIYF. The CDR3 DNA reads as TGCGCCAGCAGCGAAGGGACATCCGGAAACACCATATATTTT.

This clonotype has ten or more counts. The genes are TRBV20-1 and TRBJ2-7, with unresolved D. This CDR3 region has 12 residues. Germline V gene sequence: CDR1 DFQATT, CDR2 SNEGSKA (reference sequence). V was clipped by 0 bases and J by 7 bases, with 10 bases between them. CDR3: CSAREKLWEQYF. CDR3 DNA: TGCAGTGCTAGAGAAAAGTTATGGGAGCAGTACTTC.